The following is a TCR beta chain sequence with its context. Its specificity is unknown. The data stem from a study of T cells in Graves' hyperthyroidism and ophthalmopathy. The CDR3 runs to 14 residues. Per the germline V gene, CDR1 is SGHTA and CDR2 is FQGNSA. The ends were cut back, 3 bases at V and 2 bases at J, with 10 bases in the middle. Study-wide findings and caveats: A model using 13 V-J features told ophthalmopathy apart from stable hyperthyroidism.

RNA transcripts yielded amplified TCR beta CDR3 regions. The HTBI primer set drove a first-round RT-PCR of the TCR CDR3. In TCRdb, the multiplex PCR reads were re-called with MiXCR into one record per CDR3 protein. The sample has fewer than 650,000 distinct CDR3 sequences; approximately 14% are singletons. Sequences were obtained from blood. The TCR comes from a woman between 40 and 55 years old with Graves' hyperthyroidism. The V gene is TRBV7-2, the J gene TRBJ1-2; D not certain. This CDR3 reads CASSFSGRNYGYTF. Written as DNA, the CDR3 is TGTGCCAGCAGCTTTTCGGGCAGGAACTATGGCTACACCTTC.